Following are 18 T cell receptor beta chains from one sample sequenced in a study of blood T cells in healthy people across ages. Next came a second PCR, run for roughly 6 to 11 cycles, which used a sample-barcoded 5' primer along with a J-beta primer mix. In TCRdb, the 5' RACE reads were re-called with MiXCR into one record per CDR3 protein. This sample carries about 510,000 distinct CDR3 sequences, about a quarter of them seen once, and the ten largest clones take approximately 3.5%. These sequences were also reported in another study, on T cells of mothers and their children.

Specimen: blood. Receptors originate from a boy aged 2 to 10 in good health.

The chain has TRBV7-9 and TRBJ2-5; the match to TRBD2 covers 9 bases. Germline CDR1 and CDR2: SEHNR and FQNEAQ (reference sequence). Losses at the gene ends were 5 bases for V and 0 bases for J; bases not matched to a gene: 7. This CDR3 is built from 16 residues. CDR3 sequence: CASSATGTSYQETQYF. The CDR3 coding sequence is TGTGCCAGCAGCGCGACCGGGACTAGCTACCAAGAGACCCAGTACTTC.

The chain recombines TRBV10-3 with TRBJ2-5; D tentatively reads TRBD1 or TRBD2 (6 bases each). Germline CDR1 and CDR2: ENHRY and SYGVKD. The V gene lost 5 bases and the J gene lost 5 bases, with 12 bases spanning the gap. This CDR3 is built from 13 residues. Here the CDR3 reads CAISSTGRETQYF. In DNA form, the CDR3 reads TGTGCCATCAGTAGTACAGGGAGGGAGACCCAGTACTTC.

A few counts support this clonotype. V usage is TRBV6-5 and J usage is TRBJ2-6; 7 nucleotides line up with TRBD1. CDR1 and CDR2 from the germline V gene are MNHEY and SVGAGI. This CDR3 spans 14 amino acids. The V segment lost 7 bases and the J segment 4 bases; nucleotides outside the gene matches: 4. The CDR3 loop reads CASTTGDGANVLTF. CDR3 DNA sequence: TGTGCCAGCACCACAGGGGACGGGGCCAACGTCCTGACTTTC.

The chain has TRBV20-1 and TRBJ1-1, with 8 bases matching TRBD1. Germline V lookup: CDR1 DFQATT, CDR2 SNEGSKA (reference sequence). The J segment lost 2 bases and the V segment lost 2 bases, leaving 4 bases of the junction unmatched. CDR3 size: 14 residues. CDR3 region: CSARLQGVNTEAFF. CDR3 bases: TGCAGTGCTAGATTACAGGGGGTTAACACTGAAGCTTTCTTT.

This clonotype has a handful of counts. This chain connects TRBV5-5 to TRBJ1-2; 7 bases are a match to TRBD1. CDR1 and CDR2 (germline): SGHKS, YYEKEE (reference sequence). The CDR3 has 16 amino acids. V dropped 4 bases and J dropped 8; count of bases not matched to a gene: 17. Here the CDR3 reads CASSPSPGTAGVGYTF. CDR3 DNA: TGTGCCAGCAGCCCGTCTCCCGGGACAGCCGGAGTCGGCTACACCTTC. Using reference TRBV5-5 and TRBJ1-2 for the parts outside the CDR3, the full variable domain is DAGVTQSPTHLIKTRGQQVTLRCSPISGHKSVSWYQQVLGQGPQFIFQYYEKEERGRGNFPDRFSARQFPNYSSELNVNALLLGDSALYLCASSPSPGTAGVGYTFGSGTRLTVV.

V and J are TRBV12-3 or TRBV12-4 and TRBJ1-4, with 9 bases fitting TRBD1. This CDR3 has 14 amino acids. With V trimmed by 6 bases and J by 8 bases, 7 bases remained unmatched. This chain's CDR3 is CASRKTGGTEKLFF. Written as DNA, the CDR3 is TGTGCCAGCAGGAAGACAGGGGGGACGGAAAAACTGTTTTTT.

The chain uses TRBV11-2 and TRBJ2-7, with D unclear. The J call may be wrong; the DNA end is better matched by TRBJ2-1. This CDR3 is 12 amino acids long. CDR1 is SGHAT and CDR2 is FQNNGV in the germline V gene. The CDR3 loop is CASSLLEKEQFF. For the CDR3, the DNA is TGTGCCAGCAGCTTATTAGAGAAGGAGCAGTTCTTC.

A few counts support this clonotype. The gene calls are TRBV10-3 and TRBJ1-3, with D possibly being TRBD1 (5 bases). The CDR3 covers 15 residues. The germline V and J ends were trimmed by 6 bases and 0 bases, with 12 bases remaining between them. The germline CDR1 and CDR2 sequences are ENHRY and SYGVKD. CDR3 DNA: TGTGCCATCAGAGGCGACAGAGGCTCTGGAAACACCATATATTTT. Protein product: CAIRGDRGSGNTIYF.

This clonotype was observed a handful of times. This chain uses TRBV12-5 with TRBJ1-4, with a weak D call TRBD1 (5 bases). Between the trimmed V and J ends, which lost 6 bases and 3 bases, there was a span of 11 bases. Germline CDR1 reads LGHNT; CDR2 reads FRNRAP. This CDR3 is built from 14 residues. As DNA, the CDR3 is TGTGCTAGTGGCCCCGGAGGGGCTAATGAAAAACTGTTTTTT. Translating it yields CASGPGGANEKLFF.

This chain uses TRBV20-1 with TRBJ1-4; 7 positions agree with TRBD1. This CDR3 spans 14 amino acids. The V and J ends lost 6 bases and 7 bases, in that order; junction bases with no gene match: 11. The germline gives CDR1 DFQATT, CDR2 SNEGSKA (reference sequence). CDR3 bases: TGCAGTGCGGGGAGGACAGGCGCCGCTGAAAAACTGTTTTTT. It specifies CSAGRTGAAEKLFF.

CDR3 sequence reads: CSAPGQGVHNEQFF. DNA for the CDR3: TGCAGTGCACCGGGACAGGGTGTACACAATGAGCAGTTCTTC. The chain combines TRBV20-1 with TRBJ2-1, with TRBD1 matching over 9 bases. The CDR3 is 14 amino acids. Per the germline V gene, CDR1 is DFQATT and CDR2 is SNEGSKA (reference sequence). V lost 6 bases, J lost 5 bases, and 8 bases stayed unmatched.

The rearrangement uses TRBV12-3 or TRBV12-4 and TRBJ2-4; D is uncertain. This CDR3 comprises 14 residues. V lost 7 bases, J lost 0 bases, and 10 bases lay in between. In nucleotides, the CDR3 is TGTGCCAGCACTGACTCACTAGCCAAAAACATTCAGTACTTC. Encoded protein: CASTDSLAKNIQYF.

This clonotype appeared a few times. V and J are TRBV7-6 and TRBJ2-1; 8 bases align to TRBD1. Losses at the gene ends were 3 bases for V and 4 bases for J; bases not matched to a gene: 5. CDR3 length: 15 amino acids. Germline CDR1 reads SGHVS; CDR2 reads FNYEAQ. In DNA form, the CDR3 reads TGTGCCAGCAGCTTGACCAGGACAGGGTACAATGAGCAGTTCTTC. Amino acid sequence: CASSLTRTGYNEQFF.

V and J are TRBV6-5 and TRBJ2-7; D unresolved. Germline loops: CDR1 MNHEY, CDR2 SVGAGI. V was trimmed by 6 bases and J by 7 bases, leaving 10 bases between them. This CDR3 is 11 amino acids long. DNA of the CDR3: TGTGCCAGCAGAAACGCCGGTGAGCAGTACTTC. Translating gives CASRNAGEQYF.

J is TRBJ2-5 and V is TRBV11-2; D might be TRBD1 or TRBD2, each matching 5 bases. This CDR3 region has 15 residues. V lost 5 bases to trimming and J lost 1 base, with 14 bases between them. CDR1 and CDR2 from the germline V gene are SGHAT and FQNNGV. As DNA, the CDR3 is TGTGCCAGCAGCCCAATGAGGGGCTTCCAAGAGACCCAGTACTTC. Translation: CASSPMRGFQETQYF.

The chain has TRBV27 and TRBJ1-2, with D perhaps TRBD1 (6 bases). In germline, CDR1 is MNHEY, CDR2 SMNVEV (reference sequence). Deletions cut 0 bases from V and 7 bases from J, with 9 bases between. The CDR3 length is 13 residues. The CDR3 nucleotides are TGTGCCAGCAGTTTATCGACAGGTTGTGGCTACACCTTC. Amino acids: CASSLSTGCGYTF.

This rearrangement joins TRBV7-9 to TRBJ2-1; D not resolved. The J call is doubtful: the DNA matches TRBJ2-5 better. CDR1 SEHNR and CDR2 FQNEAQ come from the germline V gene (reference sequence). This CDR3 contains 16 residues. The CDR3 sequence is CASSPPRNGPKETQYF. For the CDR3, the DNA is TGTGCCAGCAGCCCTCCCCGGAACGGGCCTAAAGAGACCCAGTACTTC.

This clonotype was seen a single time. The gene calls are TRBV24-1 and TRBJ2-3; D might be TRBD1 or TRBD2, each matching 5 bases. CDR1 and CDR2 from the germline V gene are KGHDR and SFDVKD. The CDR3 runs 13 residues. V was cut by 5 bases and J by 5 bases, with 10 bases left in between. DNA for the CDR3: TGTGCCACCAGTGGCAGGGCGGGAGATACGCAGTATTTT. Encoded protein: CATSGRAGDTQYF.